One and the same sample provided the 27 T cell receptor beta chains below, sequenced in a study of T cells in Graves' hyperthyroidism and ophthalmopathy. Regions amplified from RNA transcripts were the TCR beta CDR3 regions. A set of HTBI primers served as the primers for a first-round RT-PCR of the TCR CDR3. TCRdb redid the calling of the multiplex PCR reads with MiXCR, one entry per CDR3 protein. Of some 740,000 distinct CDR3 sequences in the sample, around 15% are singletons; the top ten hold 10%. Sequencing input: blood. All receptors come from a woman in her late teens or twenties with Graves' hyperthyroidism.

This clonotype was picked up many times. V gene TRBV7-9 combines with J gene TRBJ2-5; 8 nucleotides match TRBD2. This CDR3 is built from 17 residues. J lost 5 bases, V lost 0 bases, and 11 bases had no gene match. Per germline, CDR1 SEHNR and CDR2 FQNEAQ (reference sequence). CDR3 protein: CASSLAVRLASWETQYF. CDR3 bases: TGTGCCAGCAGCTTAGCTGTGAGACTAGCGTCATGGGAGACCCAGTACTTC. Full variable domain (remainder filled in from reference TRBV7-9 and TRBJ2-5): DTGVSQNPRHKITKRGQNVTFRCDPISEHNRLYWYRQTLGQGPEFLTYFQNEAQLEKSRLLSDRFSAERPKGSFSTLEIQRTEQGDSAMYLCASSLAVRLASWETQYFGPGTRLLVL.

This clonotype was seen repeatedly, ten times or more. The chain couples TRBV6-5 to TRBJ1-5, with D unclear. CDR3 size: 15 residues. V was pared by 4 bases and J by 0 bases, with 10 bases between. Germline CDR1 MNHEY, CDR2 SVGAGI. CDR3 amino acids: CASSSPDGSNQPQHF. The CDR3 region has the DNA TGTGCCAGCAGTTCCCCAGACGGTAGCAATCAGCCCCAGCATTTT.

Ten or more counts support this clonotype. The V call is TRBV6-1, the J call TRBJ1-1; D is undetermined. Germline V lookup: CDR1 MNHNS, CDR2 SASEGT. V was cut by 5 bases and J by 4 bases, with 20 bases left in between. This CDR3 comprises 16 residues. The CDR3 loop is CASSQLRQRWGTEAFF. CDR3 in DNA: TGTGCCAGCAGTCAGCTCCGGCAGAGGTGGGGCACTGAAGCTTTCTTT.

The chain recombines TRBV2 with TRBJ2-3; D remains unclear. The germline CDR1 and CDR2 sequences are SNHLY and FYNNEI. V was trimmed by 1 base and J by 14 bases, leaving 4 bases between them. CDR3 size: 9 residues. CDR3 coding DNA: TGTGCCAGCAGTGAAGACGGGTATTTT. Translating it yields CASSEDGYF.

This sequence joins TRBV11-2 and TRBJ2-5; perhaps D is TRBD1 or TRBD2 (5 bases each). The CDR3 has 19 amino acids. Trimming pared 5 bases from V and 5 bases from J, leaving 30 bases between. Germline-derived CDR1 and CDR2 are SGHAT and FQNNGV. DNA of the CDR3: TGTGCCAGCAGCCCATGGTATTTAGTGGGAGCGATAAAGGGGGAGACCCAGTACTTC. It translates to CASSPWYLVGAIKGETQYF.

This chain links TRBV10-3 with TRBJ2-7; the match to TRBD2 covers 8 bases. CDR1 and CDR2 (germline): ENHRY, SYGVKD. The CDR3 is 13 residues long. The V gene end was trimmed by 10 bases and the J gene end by 1 base; junction bases not matched to a gene: 6. CDR3 in amino acids: CATNSGGSYEQYF. The CDR3 bases are TGTGCCACCAACAGCGGGGGATCCTACGAGCAGTACTTC.

This clonotype was counted between two and nine times. This chain joins TRBV11-2 and TRBJ1-6; D unclear. Germline CDR1 reads SGHAT; CDR2 reads FQNNGV. V lost 5 bases, J lost 2 bases, and 4 bases lay in between. This CDR3 contains 13 residues. CDR3 bases: TGTGCCAGCAGCCGCACCTATAATTCACCCCTCCACTTT. Residues: CASSRTYNSPLHF.

In this sample, this clonotype turned up a few times. The chain is built from TRBV6-1 and TRBJ2-3, with 9 bases aligning to TRBD2. The V gene's germline CDR1 is MNHNS and CDR2 SASEGT. The length of the CDR3 is 15 residues. J was trimmed by 4 bases and V by 6 bases; bases with no gene match: 8. This chain's CDR3 is CASSTSGWLPDTQYF. In nucleotides, the CDR3 is TGTGCCAGCAGCACTAGCGGGTGGTTGCCAGATACGCAGTATTTT.

This clonotype has a count of ten or more. The chain carries TRBV28 and TRBJ2-1, with 7 bases lining up with TRBD2. The CDR3 runs to 13 residues. Trimming at V came to 5 bases and at J to 12 bases, leaving 10 bases not matched to a gene. Germline assignment: CDR1 MDHEN and CDR2 SYDVKM. CDR3 DNA: TGTGCCAGCAGTGAACCCATGGGCGGGGGGCAGTTCTTC. Amino acid sequence: CASSEPMGGGQFF.

The J gene is TRBJ2-5, the V gene TRBV25-1; 7 nucleotides agree with TRBD2. The CDR3 spans 16 residues. Trimming took 3 bases from V and 4 from J; bases not matched to a gene: 11. Germline CDR1 and CDR2: MGHDK and SYGVNS. The CDR3 DNA reads as TGTGCCAGCAGTGAGGAAAAGTGGGGGGGTTCAGAGACCCAGTACTTC. It encodes CASSEEKWGGSETQYF.

This clonotype has more than one count but fewer than ten. This rearrangement joins TRBV9 to TRBJ2-7; 7 positions agree with TRBD2. The germline V gene has CDR1 SGDLS and CDR2 YYNGEE. V lost 2 bases to trimming and J lost 1 base; unmatched junction nucleotides: 6. The CDR3 runs to 15 residues. The CDR3 DNA is TGTGCCAGCAGCGTTGGTCTAGCGGAATCCTACGAGCAGTACTTC. It encodes CASSVGLAESYEQYF.

This clonotype was counted a few times. V usage is TRBV6-2 or TRBV6-3 and J usage is TRBJ2-1, with D possibly TRBD2 on 6 matching bases. Germline V gives CDR1 MNHEY, CDR2 SVGEGT. Trimming left V 7 bases short and J 7 bases short, with 26 bases between. This CDR3 is built from 17 residues. The CDR3 region has the DNA TGTGCCAGCAAAGAAATAGGGCAGGGAGGCCCGGTAAATGAGCAGTTCTTC. Amino acid sequence: CASKEIGQGGPVNEQFF.

Many counts were recorded for this clonotype. This CDR3 is CASSRTANTEAFF. The CDR3 DNA reads TGTGCCAGCAGTCGGACAGCGAACACTGAAGCTTTCTTT. The chain carries TRBV12-3 or TRBV12-4 and TRBJ1-1; a weak D match, TRBD1 (6 bases). Trimming pared 5 bases from V and 1 base from J, leaving 8 bases between. The CDR3 runs to 13 residues.

This clonotype has more than one count but fewer than ten. V and J are TRBV20-1 and TRBJ2-3; 11 nucleotides match TRBD2. CDR1 is DFQATT and CDR2 is SNEGSKA in the germline V gene (reference sequence). Trimming took 2 bases from V and 6 from J; bases not matched to a gene: 4. CDR3 size: 14 residues. The CDR3 DNA reads TGCAGTGCTAGACGGCTAGCGGGAGGTGATACGCAGTATTTT. Protein: CSARRLAGGDTQYF.

In its sample, this clonotype was seen many times. This chain connects TRBV7-8 to TRBJ1-4; no clear D gene. Germline V gene sequence: CDR1 SGHVS, CDR2 FQNEAQ. V was shortened by 2 bases and J by 7 bases, with 11 bases between the two germline ends. This CDR3 region has 14 residues. The CDR3 nucleotides are TGTGCCAGCAGCTTATTCAATCGGGCTGAAAAACTGTTTTTT. Translating it yields CASSLFNRAEKLFF.

This clonotype was picked up a small number of times. The genes are TRBV6-9 and TRBJ1-3, with D possibly matching TRBD1 (6 bases). The CDR3 length is 14 residues. From germline, CDR1 is MNHGY and CDR2 SVAAGI. Trimming stripped 7 bases from V and 1 base from J, with 11 bases between. CDR3 loop: CASTPDSSGNTIYF. CDR3 coding DNA: TGTGCCAGCACCCCGGACAGTTCTGGAAACACCATATATTTT.

This clonotype was seen at least ten times. Here the CDR3 DNA reads TGTGCCAGCAGCTTAGCTAGCGGGAGGGAGACCCAGTACTTC. Its translation is CASSLASGRETQYF. The rearrangement uses TRBV11-3 and TRBJ2-5, with 11 bases that match TRBD2. The CDR3 consists of 14 residues. The germline V gene encodes CDR1 SGHNT and CDR2 YENEEA. V dropped 1 base and J dropped 5; count of bases not matched to a gene: 0.

Ten or more counts support this clonotype. A read error may account for a junction end that differs from germline. The genes are TRBV7-3 and TRBJ2-1; D ambiguous. Germline assignment: CDR1 SGHTA and CDR2 FQGTGA. The CDR3 runs 15 residues. The DNA of the CDR3 is TGTGCCAGCAGCTTAACGTCAGCCCCCCCGAATGAGCCGTTCTTC. Translation: CASSLTSAPPNEPFF.

There are a few counts of this clonotype. The J gene is TRBJ2-1, the V gene TRBV20-1, with TRBD2 matching 7 bases. The germline CDR1 and CDR2 sequences are DFQATT and SNEGSKA (reference sequence). The J segment lost 7 bases and the V segment lost 2 bases, leaving 11 bases of the junction unmatched. The CDR3 is made up of 15 amino acids. The CDR3 is CSARILARVVNEQFF. DNA of the CDR3: TGCAGTGCTAGAATACTAGCGAGAGTGGTGAATGAGCAGTTCTTC.

Ten or more counts support this clonotype. The rearrangement uses TRBV10-3 and TRBJ2-2; D perhaps matches TRBD2 (5 bases). The CDR3 sequence is 14 residues long. V lost 10 bases, J lost 6 bases, and 18 bases lay in between. Looked up from germline, CDR1 is ENHRY and CDR2 is SYGVKD. CDR3 DNA sequence: TGTGCCACCAACCCCGGGATACTACCCGGGGAGCTGTTTTTT. This encodes CATNPGILPGELFF.

This clonotype has a count of ten or more. The chain carries TRBV13 and TRBJ2-3, with TRBD2 identical over 10 bases. The germline V gene encodes CDR1 PRHDT and CDR2 FYEKMQ (reference sequence). The CDR3 has 21 amino acids. Losses at the gene ends were 0 bases for V and 5 bases for J; bases not matched to a gene: 20. CDR3 coding DNA: TGTGCCAGCAGCTTAGGTTTTTCGGCGGGACTAGCGAACCCGGCGGGAGATACGCAGTATTTT. It is translated as CASSLGFSAGLANPAGDTQYF.

This clonotype was observed at least ten times. One end of the junction is discordant with germline, which a read error may explain. This chain uses TRBV13 with TRBJ1-1, with D possibly TRBD1 on 6 matching bases. The CDR3 is made up of 17 amino acids. Per germline, CDR1 PRHDT and CDR2 FYEKMQ (reference sequence). For the CDR3, the DNA is TGTGCCAGCAGCCTAGGGGGACGGATTCTAGGGGTCACTGAAGCTTTCTTT. Translation gives CASSLGGRILGVTEAFF.

This rearrangement joins TRBV6-1 to TRBJ1-5; unclear D gene. The CDR3 loop spans 13 amino acids. Looked up from germline, CDR1 is MNHNS and CDR2 is SASEGT. Trimming cost V 10 bases and J 7 bases, with 17 bases left between them. The CDR3 DNA sequence: TGTGCCACCTCCCTAAACCTCGGGCAGCCCCAGCATTTT. Its translation: CATSLNLGQPQHF.

The table lists this clonotype with many counts. V gene TRBV2 combines with J gene TRBJ1-1, with TRBD1 as a possible D gene (5 bases). Per the germline V gene, CDR1 is SNHLY and CDR2 is FYNNEI. Trimming pared 2 bases from V and 9 bases from J, leaving 10 bases between. The CDR3 is made up of 12 amino acids. CDR3 in DNA: TGTGCCAGCAGTGAATTAGGGGATAAAGCTTTCTTT. Its protein product is CASSELGDKAFF.

The chain carries TRBV6-1 and TRBJ2-3, with TRBD1 as a possible D gene (7 bases). Germline V CDR1 and CDR2: MNHNS, SASEGT. Trimming removed 6 bases at V and 5 bases at J, with 12 bases between. The CDR3 runs to 13 residues. Here the CDR3 DNA reads TGTGCCAGCAGGCCAGGGGGACTAGATACGCAGTATTTT. Translation gives CASRPGGLDTQYF.

The chain uses TRBV13 and TRBJ2-7; maybe TRBD1 (6 bases). Per germline, CDR1 PRHDT and CDR2 FYEKMQ (reference sequence). This CDR3 is built from 12 residues. V was cut by 5 bases and J by 5 bases, with 10 bases left in between. The CDR3 spells CASSQQGHEQYF. The CDR3 nucleotides read TGTGCCAGCAGCCAACAGGGCCACGAGCAGTACTTC. Full variable domain (outside the CDR3, taken from reference TRBV13 and TRBJ2-7): AAGVIQSPRHLIKEKRETATLKCYPIPRHDTVYWYQQGPGQDPQFLISFYEKMQSDKGSIPDRFSAQQFSDYHSELNMSSLELGDSALYFCASSQQGHEQYFGPGTRLTVT.

V is TRBV7-2 and J is TRBJ1-5, with D possibly being TRBD1 (5 bases). This CDR3 is 15 amino acids long. CDR1 and CDR2 from the germline V gene are SGHTA and FQGNSA. V lost 3 bases, J lost 1 base, and 10 bases lay in between. This CDR3 is CASSFGGISNQPQHF. As DNA, the CDR3 is TGTGCCAGCAGCTTTGGGGGAATAAGCAATCAGCCCCAGCATTTT.